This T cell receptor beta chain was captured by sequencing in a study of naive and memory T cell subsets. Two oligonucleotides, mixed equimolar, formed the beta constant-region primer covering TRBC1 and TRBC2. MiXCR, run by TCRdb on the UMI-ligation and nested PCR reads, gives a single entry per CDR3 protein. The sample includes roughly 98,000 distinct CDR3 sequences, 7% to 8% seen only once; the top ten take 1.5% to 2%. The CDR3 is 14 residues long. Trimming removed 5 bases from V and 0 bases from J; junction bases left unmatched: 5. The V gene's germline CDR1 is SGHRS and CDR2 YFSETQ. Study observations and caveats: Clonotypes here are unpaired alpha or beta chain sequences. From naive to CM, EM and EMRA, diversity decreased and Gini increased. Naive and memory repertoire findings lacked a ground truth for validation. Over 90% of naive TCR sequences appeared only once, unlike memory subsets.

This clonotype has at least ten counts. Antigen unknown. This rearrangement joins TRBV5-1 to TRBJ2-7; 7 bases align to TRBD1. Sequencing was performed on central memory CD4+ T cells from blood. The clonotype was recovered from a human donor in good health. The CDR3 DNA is TGCGCCAGCAGGATACAGGGGAACTCCTACGAGCAGTACTTC. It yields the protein CASRIQGNSYEQYF. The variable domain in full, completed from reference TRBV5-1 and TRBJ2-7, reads KAGVTQTPRYLIKTRGQQVTLSCSPISGHRSVSWYQQTPGQGLQFLFEYFSETQRNKGNFPGRFSGRQFSNSRSEMNVSTLELGDSALYLCASRIQGNSYEQYFGPGTRLTVT.